One and the same sample provided the 13 T cell receptor beta chains below, sequenced in a study of cytomegalovirus exposure and HLA in healthy donors. It was with 60 Vbeta and 13 Jbeta primers that the PCR ran. Sequencing was performed with immunoSEQ multiplex PCR; in TCRdb, only in-frame clones are kept and a portion is missing. The table lists roughly 57,000 clones, about 80% of them singletons, with about 3.1% in the top ten. The sample consisted of PBMCs. The receptors shown here come from a man aged 45-60 years in good health and CMV-seronegative.

This clone was seen only a few times. The rearrangement links TRBV6-1 to TRBJ2-1; perhaps TRBD1 as D (6 bases). This CDR3 has 13 residues. The V end lost 6 bases, the J end lost 0 bases, and 6 bases lay between the germline ends. Per germline, CDR1 MNHNS and CDR2 SASEGT. The CDR3 is CASRDSSYNEQFF. The CDR3 DNA reads as TGTGCCAGCAGGGACAGCTCCTACAATGAGCAGTTCTTC.

This sequence joins TRBV6-6 and TRBJ1-2; 9 positions match TRBD1. Trimming took 6 bases from V and 7 from J; bases not matched to a gene: 9. Germline lookup yields CDR1 MNHNY and CDR2 SVGAGI (reference sequence). CDR3 size: 14 residues. This CDR3 reads CASRKRQGGPGYTF. CDR3 DNA: TGTGCCAGCAGGAAACGACAGGGGGGACCTGGCTACACCTTC.

Only a few counts were recorded for this clone. The CDR3 protein is CAWSVQGDNSPLHF. In DNA form, the CDR3 reads TGTGCCTGGAGTGTACAGGGAGATAATTCACCCCTCCACTTT. This chain uses TRBV30 with TRBJ1-6; D is perhaps TRBD1 (6 bases). CDR3 length equals 14 residues. V was pared by 0 bases and J by 5 bases, with 8 bases between. CDR1 and CDR2 from the germline V gene are GTSNPN and SVGIG (reference sequence).

The chain joins TRBV30 to TRBJ1-1, with D possibly TRBD1 on 6 matching bases. Germline CDR1 and CDR2: GTSNPN and SVGIG (reference sequence). The CDR3 is 14 amino acids. Trimming shortened V by 0 bases and J by 1 base, and 9 bases separated the two germline ends. In DNA, the CDR3 is TGTGCCTGGAGTGTAAGGGGGGGGAACACTGAAGCTTTCTTT. Protein sequence: CAWSVRGGNTEAFF. Using reference TRBV30 and TRBJ1-1 for the parts outside the CDR3, the full variable domain is SQTIHQWPATLVQPVGSPLSLECTVEGTSNPNLYWYRQAAGRGLQLLFYSVGIGQISSEVPQNLSASRPQDRQFILSSKKLLLSDSGFYLCAWSVRGGNTEAFFGQGTRLTVV.

The chain has TRBV19 and TRBJ2-6; D is uncertain. There are 15 residues in the CDR3. Trimming left V 6 bases short and J 1 base short, with 10 bases between. From germline, CDR1 is LNHDA and CDR2 SQIVND (reference sequence). The CDR3 DNA follows: TGTGCCAGTAGGCCCGAAGAGTCTGGGGCCAACGTCCTGACTTTC. Protein: CASRPEESGANVLTF.

V usage is TRBV5-1 and J usage is TRBJ2-7, with 9 nucleotides matching TRBD1. This CDR3 spans 14 amino acids. The V gene's germline CDR1 is SGHRS and CDR2 YFSETQ. Losses at the gene ends were 5 bases for V and 2 bases for J; bases not matched to a gene: 5. CDR3 sequence: CASRRDREAYEQYF. Here the CDR3 DNA reads TGCGCCAGCAGACGGGACAGGGAGGCCTACGAGCAGTACTTC.

This chain uses TRBV4-3 with TRBJ2-1; 8 positions agree with TRBD2. J was trimmed by 8 bases and V by 1 base; bases with no gene match: 4. Germline V gene lookup returns CDR1 LGHNA and CDR2 YSLEER. CDR3 length: 14 amino acids. CDR3 sequence: CASSQGGLVYEQFF. In DNA, the CDR3 is TGCGCCAGCAGCCAAGGGGGACTAGTATATGAGCAGTTCTTC.

V is TRBV7-2 and J is TRBJ2-1, with 8 bases aligning to TRBD2. The CDR3 runs to 16 residues. The V gene end was trimmed by 5 bases and the J gene end by 8 bases; junction bases not matched to a gene: 14. Germline V lookup: CDR1 SGHTA, CDR2 FQGNSA. This chain's CDR3 is CASSIKLGGAQDEQFF. CDR3 DNA sequence: TGTGCCAGCAGCATCAAGCTCGGGGGGGCCCAGGATGAGCAGTTCTTC.

The rearrangement joins TRBV5-1 to TRBJ2-1, with D perhaps TRBD1 (5 bases). V lost 5 bases, J lost 0 bases, and 12 bases lay in between. The germline V gene has CDR1 SGHRS and CDR2 YFSETQ. The CDR3 covers 15 residues. The CDR3 reads CASSGAVSSYNEQFF. CDR3 nucleotides: TGCGCCAGCAGTGGGGCGGTGAGCTCCTACAATGAGCAGTTCTTC.

The chain links TRBV5-5 to TRBJ1-5; D is unclear. The CDR3 length is 16 residues. Germline CDR1 SGHKS, CDR2 YYEKEE (reference sequence). V shed 1 base and J shed 3 bases, with 14 bases lying between them. Here the CDR3 DNA reads TGTGCCAGCAGCTTGTCTGGCTGGCAATCCAATCAGCCCCAGCATTTT. Its translation is CASSLSGWQSNQPQHF.

This clone came up once. The rearrangement uses TRBV6-5 and TRBJ1-1; no definite D call. V was shortened by 2 bases and J by 8 bases, with 6 bases between the two germline ends. Germline V gives CDR1 MNHEY, CDR2 SVGAGI. This CDR3 has 11 residues. CDR3 bases: TGTGCCAGCAGTTACGGCAGGGAAGCTTTCTTT. Amino acid sequence: CASSYGREAFF.

The V call is TRBV4-2, the J call TRBJ2-3; 14 bases fit TRBD2. Germline V lookup: CDR1 LGHNA, CDR2 YNFKEQ. Trimming took 4 bases from V and 2 from J; bases not matched to a gene: 23. This CDR3 region has 23 residues. CDR3 sequence: CASSPDFRDRLTSGGDLTDTQYF. The CDR3 region has the DNA TGTGCCAGCAGCCCTGACTTCCGGGACAGGTTGACTAGCGGGGGGGATCTCACAGATACGCAGTATTTT.

As for this clone: At one of its ends the junction is not consistent with the germline gene, which may arise from a read error. The chain joins TRBV7-9 to TRBJ1-5; D uncertain. This CDR3 has 15 amino acids. The germline V gene has CDR1 SEHNR and CDR2 FQNEAQ (reference sequence). Here the CDR3 reads CASSSGTFGNQPQHF. Here the CDR3 DNA reads TGTGCCAGCAGCTCGGGAACATTTGGCAACCAGCCCCAGCATTTT.